The next 16 T cell receptor beta chains were all read from a single sample in a study of T cells in women clearing cervical HPV infection. This table comes from immunoSEQ multiplex PCR, and its TCRdb copy is limited to in-frame clones, with some not included. The sample has about 30,000 clones. Sequencing was done on a sample of blood buffy coat. These receptors all come from a woman between 18 and 70 years old with a cervical HPV16 infection that either progressed to CIN3+ or cleared (not recorded which).

As concerns this clone: The read gets to within 3 residues of the CDR3 end, and the germline J gene fills in the rest. The chain couples TRBV19 to TRBJ2-2; 12 bases line up with TRBD1. Germline CDR1 reads LNHDA; CDR2 reads SQIVND (reference sequence). V trimming: 1 base; J trimming: 5 bases; junction bases outside the gene matches: 5. The CDR3 consists of 17 residues. The CDR3 protein is CASSIGGQGALTGELFF. The DNA read from the CDR3 is TGTGCCAGTAGTATAGGGGGACAGGGGGCGTTGACCGGGGAG. The full variable domain, completed using reference TRBV19 and TRBJ2-2, is DGGITQSPKYLFRKEGQNVTLSCEQNLNHDAMYWYRQDPGQGLRLIYYSQIVNDFQKGDIAEGYSVSREKKESFPLTVTSAQKNPTAFYLCASSIGGQGALTGELFFGEGSRLTVL.

In the case of this clone: The read finishes 3 residues shy of the CDR3 end, and the germline J gene is used to complete it. The rearrangement uses TRBV5-1 and TRBJ2-7; 9 bases match TRBD2. CDR3 length: 16 residues. Germline V gene sequence: CDR1 SGHRS, CDR2 YFSETQ. V trimming: 0 bases; J trimming: 2 bases; junction bases outside the gene matches: 6. CDR3 bases read: TGCGCCAGCAGCTTGGCGACGGGGACTAGCACCTACGAG. Amino acid sequence: CASSLATGTSTYE. The CDR3 as a whole reads CASSLATGTSTYEQYF.

To note about this clone: The read gets to within 3 residues of the CDR3 end, and the germline J gene fills in the rest. The gene calls are TRBV6-2 or TRBV6-3 and TRBJ1-1, with D perhaps TRBD1 (5 bases). CDR3 length: 13 residues. Germline CDR1 and CDR2: MNHEY and SVGEGT. CDR3 DNA, as far as it was read: TGTGCCAGCAGTCCGGACACACTTTATGGC. Translated, it gives CASSPDTLYG. The CDR3 as a whole reads CASSPDTLYGAFF.

In regard to this clone: The read comes to an end 3 residues before the CDR3 does, leaving the germline J gene to fill in the end. This sequence joins TRBV19 and TRBJ1-2; D perhaps matches TRBD1 (6 bases). From germline, CDR1 is LNHDA and CDR2 SQIVND (reference sequence). The CDR3 extends over 14 amino acids. The covered CDR3 bases are TGTGCCAGTAGTTGGGCTAGCGGGGGCTACGAC. It specifies CASSWASGGYD. The entire CDR3 protein is CASSWASGGYDYTF.

Points on this clone: The sequenced fragment ends 3 residues before the CDR3 boundary, so the rest is inferred from the germline J gene. This rearrangement joins TRBV19 to TRBJ1-1; D call uncertain. CDR1 and CDR2 from the germline V gene are LNHDA and SQIVND (reference sequence). V lost 0 bases and J lost 7, with 12 bases in between. The CDR3 runs to 14 residues. The part of the CDR3 DNA that was read is TGTGCCAGTAGTATAGACGGAGGTTCGGGTGAA. Translation gives CASSIDGGSGE. The complete CDR3 sequence is CASSIDGGSGEAFF. Together with reference TRBV19 and TRBJ1-1, the CDR3 gives the full variable domain: DGGITQSPKYLFRKEGQNVTLSCEQNLNHDAMYWYRQDPGQGLRLIYYSQIVNDFQKGDIAEGYSVSREKKESFPLTVTSAQKNPTAFYLCASSIDGGSGEAFFGQGTRLTVV.

About this clone: The read ends 3 residues before the CDR3 terminus; that terminus is restored from the germline J gene. The chain carries TRBV20-1 and TRBJ1-6; a possible D gene is TRBD1 (6 bases). The germline V gene has CDR1 DFQATT and CDR2 SNEGSKA (reference sequence). Trimming left V 5 bases short and J 9 bases short, with 17 bases between. The CDR3 consists of 14 residues. CDR3 bases read: TGCAGTGCTCAGTCGACAGGAGGTGGTTCACCC. This encodes CSAQSTGGGSP. The full CDR3 reads CSAQSTGGGSPLHF.

Remarks on this clone: Read coverage stops 3 residues before the CDR3 terminus; the germline J gene supplies the remainder. V is TRBV20-1 and J is TRBJ2-1; the match to TRBD2 covers 12 bases. The J segment lost 0 bases and the V segment lost 3 bases, leaving 9 bases of the junction unmatched. CDR1 and CDR2 (germline): DFQATT, SNEGSKA (reference sequence). The CDR3 contains 18 residues. The sequenced CDR3 bases are TGCAGTGCTAGCTTGGGACTAGCGGGTCTGAGCTCCTACAATGAG. This gives the protein CSASLGLAGLSSYNE. The full CDR3 protein is CSASLGLAGLSSYNEQFF.

Details on this clone: The CDR3 end lies 3 residues beyond the end of the read and is filled in from the germline J gene. The gene calls are TRBV2 and TRBJ2-5; 14 bases are shared with TRBD2. Germline loops: CDR1 SNHLY, CDR2 FYNNEI. The junction had 2 bases not matched to a gene; V was cut back by 7 bases and J by 7 bases. This CDR3 has 13 residues. Incomplete CDR3 DNA: TGTGCCAGCACCGGGACTAGCGGGGGGACC. It translates to CASTGTSGGT. The CDR3 reads in full as CASTGTSGGTQYF.

Details on this clone: The read falls 3 residues short of the CDR3 end, and the missing part is taken from the germline J gene. The V call is TRBV2, the J call TRBJ2-2, with 8 bases identical to TRBD2. This CDR3 contains 16 residues. CDR1 is SNHLY and CDR2 is FYNNEI in the germline V gene. The part of the CDR3 DNA that was read is TGTGCCAGCAAGGTAGCGGGGTATTCTGGGGCCAACGTG. Translation gives CASKVAGYSGANV. The full CDR3 protein is CASKVAGYSGANVLFF. The entire variable domain, with the rest obtained from reference TRBV2 and TRBJ2-2, is as follows: EPEVTQTPSHQVTQMGQEVILRCVPISNHLYFYWYRQILGQKVEFLVSFYNNEISEKSEIFDDQFSVERPDGSNFTLKIRSTKLEDSAMYFCASKVAGYSGANVLFFGEGSRLTVL.

Details on this clone: A read error may account for a junction end that differs from germline. From the germline J gene comes the end of the CDR3, since the read stops 3 residues before it. Other DNA sequences in the sample encode the same CDR3. The chain recombines TRBV7-3 with TRBJ1-3; weak D call: TRBD1 (6 bases). The length of the CDR3 is 15 residues. Germline CDR1 reads SGHTA; CDR2 reads FQGTGA. The CDR3 sequence: CASSLMAGAGNTIYF. The CDR3 DNA, read in part, is TGTGCCAGCAGCTTAATGGCAGGGGCTGGAAACACA.

As to this clone: The read ends 3 residues early relative to the CDR3; the germline J gene fills the gap. The rearrangement links TRBV18 to TRBJ1-1; D gene unclear. The CDR3 consists of 13 residues. Germline values: CDR1 KGHSH, CDR2 LQKENI. CDR3 sequence: CASSPSGKETAFF. The part of the CDR3 DNA that was read is TGTGCCAGCTCACCAAGCGGCAAGGAGACA.

Concerning this clone itself: The read gets to within 3 residues of the CDR3 end, and the germline J gene fills in the rest. The rearrangement uses TRBV5-1 and TRBJ1-2; perhaps TRBD1 as D (5 bases). Germline V gene data show CDR1 as SGHRS and CDR2 as YFSETQ. The germline V and J ends were trimmed by 5 bases and 6 bases, with 11 bases remaining between them. The CDR3 totals 12 residues. CDR3 DNA (partial): TGCGCCAGCAGAGGGACTAAGGATGGC. Translation gives CASRGTKDG. The full CDR3 reads CASRGTKDGYTF.

Remarks on this clone: The read terminates 3 residues before the CDR3 end, so the remaining end is supplied by the germline J gene. The chain links TRBV10-1 to TRBJ2-2; no definite D call. The V gene's germline CDR1 is WNHNN and CDR2 SYGVQD (reference sequence). With 4 bases removed from V and 5 bases from J, the gap between germline ends came to 8 bases. The CDR3 spans 13 residues. CDR3 region: CASSGRWTGELFF. The part of the CDR3 DNA that was read is TGCGCCAGCAGTGGTCGGTGGACCGGGGAG.

In regard to this clone: From the germline J gene comes the end of the CDR3, since the read stops 3 residues before it. The chain combines TRBV11-2 with TRBJ2-7; tentatively, D is TRBD1 (6 bases). Germline CDR1 SGHAT, CDR2 FQNNGV. V was clipped by 2 bases and J by 1 base, with 9 bases between them. The CDR3 covers 14 residues. The CDR3 sequence: CASSLLQGSYEQYF. The DNA read from the CDR3 is TGTGCCAGCAGCTTATTACAGGGATCCTACGAG.

A word on this clone: The missing CDR3 end, 3 residues past where the read stops, is filled in from the germline J gene. V gene TRBV18 combines with J gene TRBJ1-2; the D is unclear. CDR3 length: 14 residues. The germline V gene encodes CDR1 KGHSH and CDR2 LQKENI. This chain's CDR3 is CASSPRGREGDYTF. The sequenced part of the CDR3 DNA is TGTGCCAGCTCTCCGCGGGGAAGGGAGGGTGAC.

About this clone itself: The read terminates 3 residues before the CDR3 end, so the remaining end is supplied by the germline J gene. The chain recombines TRBV6-1 with TRBJ1-2, with a tentative D call TRBD1 (5 bases). Deletions cut 3 bases from V and 5 bases from J, with 10 bases between. In germline, CDR1 is MNHNS, CDR2 SASEGT. The CDR3 has 13 residues. Here the CDR3 reads CASSEGLGYGYTF. CDR3 DNA (partial): TGTGCCAGCAGTGAGGGACTTGGGTATGGC.